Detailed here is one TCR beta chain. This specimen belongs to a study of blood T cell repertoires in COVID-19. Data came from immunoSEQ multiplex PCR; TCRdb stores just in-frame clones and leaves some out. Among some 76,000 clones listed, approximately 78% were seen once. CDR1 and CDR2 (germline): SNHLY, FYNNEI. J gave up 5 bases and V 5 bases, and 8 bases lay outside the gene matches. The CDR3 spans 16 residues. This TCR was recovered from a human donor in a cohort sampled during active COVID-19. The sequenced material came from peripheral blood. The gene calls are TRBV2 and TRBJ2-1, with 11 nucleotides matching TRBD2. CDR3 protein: CASSFIAGGRNNEQFF. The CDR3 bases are TGTGCCAGCAGTTTTATAGCGGGAGGGCGGAACAATGAGCAGTTCTTC. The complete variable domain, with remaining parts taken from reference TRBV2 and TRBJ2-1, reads EPEVTQTPSHQVTQMGQEVILRCVPISNHLYFYWYRQILGQKVEFLVSFYNNEISEKSEIFDDQFSVERPDGSNFTLKIRSTKLEDSAMYFCASSFIAGGRNNEQFFGPGTRLTVL.